This TCR beta chain was found in a study of cytomegalovirus exposure and HLA in healthy donors. Across the whole study: Of all 398 donors who were genotyped, roughly 81% belonged to the Caucasian-associated ancestry cluster.

A note on this clone: Its antigen is not identified.

Findings and limits, study-wide: Being productive about 87% or about 30% of the time was typical of most TCR beta V segments in an earlier analysis. A list of approximately 160 TCR beta chains associated with cytomegalovirus was given.

Despite likely unrecorded immune exposures, the donors were nominally healthy at the time of sampling. Germline CDR1 and CDR2: KGHSH and LQKENI. This CDR3 contains 15 residues. Trimming removed 6 bases from V and 10 bases from J; junction bases left unmatched: 12. The primer mix had 60 Vbeta and 13 Jbeta primers. Method: immunoSEQ multiplex PCR; TCRdb's copy keeps in-frame clones and lacks some. This sample carries approximately 120,000 clones, 75% to 90% of them seen once, and the ten largest clones take approximately 6.7%. The genes are TRBV18 and TRBJ2-1; 10 nucleotides agree with TRBD1. Input material: PBMCs. The TCR comes from a woman aged 30 to 39 in good health and CMV-seropositive. The CDR3 spells CASSPRGQGTVEQFF. The CDR3 DNA reads as TGTGCCAGCTCCCCGCGGGGACAGGGGACGGTCGAGCAGTTCTTC.